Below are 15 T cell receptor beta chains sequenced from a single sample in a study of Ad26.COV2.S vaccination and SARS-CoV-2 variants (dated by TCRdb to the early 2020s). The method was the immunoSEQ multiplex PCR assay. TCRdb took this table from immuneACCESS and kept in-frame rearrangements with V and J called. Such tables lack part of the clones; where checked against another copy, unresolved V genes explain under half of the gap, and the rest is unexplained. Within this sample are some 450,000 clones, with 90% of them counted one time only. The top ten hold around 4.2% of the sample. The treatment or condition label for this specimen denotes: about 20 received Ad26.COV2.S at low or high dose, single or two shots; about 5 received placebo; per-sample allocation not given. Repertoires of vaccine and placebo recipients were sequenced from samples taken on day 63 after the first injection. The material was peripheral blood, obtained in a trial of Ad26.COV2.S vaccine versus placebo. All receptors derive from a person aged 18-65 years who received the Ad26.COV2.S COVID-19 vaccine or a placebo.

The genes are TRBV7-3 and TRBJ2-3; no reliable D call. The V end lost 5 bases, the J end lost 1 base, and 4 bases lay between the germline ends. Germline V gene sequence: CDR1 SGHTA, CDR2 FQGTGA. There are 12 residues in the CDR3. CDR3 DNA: TGTGCCAGCAGCCCCGGCACAGATACGCAGTATTTT. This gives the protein CASSPGTDTQYF.

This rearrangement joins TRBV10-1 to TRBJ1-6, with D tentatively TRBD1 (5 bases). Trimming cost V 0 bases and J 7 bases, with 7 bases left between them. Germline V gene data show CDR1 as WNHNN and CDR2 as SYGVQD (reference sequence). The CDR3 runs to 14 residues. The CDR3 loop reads CASSESRDNSPLHF. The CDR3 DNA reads TGCGCCAGCAGTGAGTCGAGGGACAATTCACCCCTCCACTTT.

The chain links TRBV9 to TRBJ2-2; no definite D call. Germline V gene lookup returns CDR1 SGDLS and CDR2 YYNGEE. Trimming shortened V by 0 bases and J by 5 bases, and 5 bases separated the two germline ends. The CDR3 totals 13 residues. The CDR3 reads CASSVGITGELFF. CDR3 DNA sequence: TGTGCCAGCAGCGTAGGGATAACCGGGGAGCTGTTTTTT.

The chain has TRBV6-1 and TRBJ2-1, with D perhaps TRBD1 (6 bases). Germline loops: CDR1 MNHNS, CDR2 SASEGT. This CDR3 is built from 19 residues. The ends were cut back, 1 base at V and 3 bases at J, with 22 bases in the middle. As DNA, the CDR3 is TGTGCCAGCAGTGAAGGGAGGCAGGGGACCATCTTGAGCTACAATGAGCAGTTCTTC. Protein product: CASSEGRQGTILSYNEQFF.

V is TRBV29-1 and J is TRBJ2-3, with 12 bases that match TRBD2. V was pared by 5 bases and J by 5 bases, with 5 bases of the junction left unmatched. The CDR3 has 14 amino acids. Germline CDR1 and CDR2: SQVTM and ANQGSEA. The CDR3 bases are TGCAGCGTTAAACTAGCGGGAGGAGTAGATACGCAGTATTTT. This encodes CSVKLAGGVDTQYF.

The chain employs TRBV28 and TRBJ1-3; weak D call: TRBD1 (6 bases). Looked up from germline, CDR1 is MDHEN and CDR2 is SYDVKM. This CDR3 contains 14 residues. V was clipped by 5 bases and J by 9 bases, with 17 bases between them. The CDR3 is CASSRDTRLTTIYF. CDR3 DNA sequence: TGTGCCAGCAGTCGGGACACCCGGCTAACCACCATATATTTT.

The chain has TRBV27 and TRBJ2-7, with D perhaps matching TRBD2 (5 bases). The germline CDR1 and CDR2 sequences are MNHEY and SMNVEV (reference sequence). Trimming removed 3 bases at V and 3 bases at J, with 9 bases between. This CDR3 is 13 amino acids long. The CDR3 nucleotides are TGTGCCAGCAGTTTTACGGGAAACTACGAGCAGTACTTC. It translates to CASSFTGNYEQYF.

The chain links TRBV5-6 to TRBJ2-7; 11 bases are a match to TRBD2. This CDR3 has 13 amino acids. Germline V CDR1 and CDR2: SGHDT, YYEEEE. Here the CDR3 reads CASSLSGLAGDRV. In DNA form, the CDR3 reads TGTGCCAGCAGCTTGTCAGGACTAGCGGGCGACAGGGTC.

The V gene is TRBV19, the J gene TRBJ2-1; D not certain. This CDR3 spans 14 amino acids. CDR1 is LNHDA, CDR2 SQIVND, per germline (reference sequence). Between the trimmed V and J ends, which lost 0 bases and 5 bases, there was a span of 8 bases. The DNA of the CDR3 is TGTGCCAGTAGTATAGAATCTGGTGACAATGAGCAGTTCTTC. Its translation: CASSIESGDNEQFF.

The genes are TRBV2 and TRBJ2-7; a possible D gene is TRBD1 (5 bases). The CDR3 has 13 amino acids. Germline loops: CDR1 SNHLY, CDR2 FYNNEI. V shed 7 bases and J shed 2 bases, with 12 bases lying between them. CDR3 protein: CASKAGPPYEQYF. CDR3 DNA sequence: TGTGCCAGCAAGGCAGGGCCCCCCTACGAGCAGTACTTC.

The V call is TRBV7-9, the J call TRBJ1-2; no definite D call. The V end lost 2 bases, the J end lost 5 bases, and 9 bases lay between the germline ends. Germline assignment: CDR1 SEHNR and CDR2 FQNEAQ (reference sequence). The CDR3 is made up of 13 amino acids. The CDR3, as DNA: TGTGCCAGCAGCTTATCAGGAGGGTATGGCTACACCTTC. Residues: CASSLSGGYGYTF.

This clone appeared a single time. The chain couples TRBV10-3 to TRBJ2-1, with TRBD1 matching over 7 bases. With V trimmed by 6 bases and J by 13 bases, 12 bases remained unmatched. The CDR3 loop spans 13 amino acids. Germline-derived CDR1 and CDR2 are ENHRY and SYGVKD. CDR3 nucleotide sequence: TGTGCCATCAGAACCGGGACAGTCGGACAACAGTTCTTC. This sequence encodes CAIRTGTVGQQFF.

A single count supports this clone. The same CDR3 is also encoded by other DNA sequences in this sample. The DNA for the CDR3 is TGTGCCAGCAGCTTAGCGGGAGTCTCCTACGAGCAGTACTTC. Encoded protein: CASSLAGVSYEQYF. V gene TRBV7-2 combines with J gene TRBJ2-7; the D gene is possibly TRBD2 (5 bases). The CDR3 runs 14 residues. V was clipped by 0 bases and J by 0 bases, with 6 bases between them. The germline gives CDR1 SGHTA, CDR2 FQGNSA.

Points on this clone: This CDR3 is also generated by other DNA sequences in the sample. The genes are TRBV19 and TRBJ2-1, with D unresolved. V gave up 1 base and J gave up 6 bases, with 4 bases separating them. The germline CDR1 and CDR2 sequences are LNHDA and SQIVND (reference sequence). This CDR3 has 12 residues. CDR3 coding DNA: TGTGCCAGTAGTATAGGTGTCAATGAGCAGTTCTTC. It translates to CASSIGVNEQFF.

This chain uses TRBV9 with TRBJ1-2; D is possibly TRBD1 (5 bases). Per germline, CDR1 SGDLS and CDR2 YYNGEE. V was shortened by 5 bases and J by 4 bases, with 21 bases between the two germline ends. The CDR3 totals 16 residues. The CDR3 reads CASSVGQTIASYGYTF. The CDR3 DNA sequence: TGTGCCAGCAGTGTGGGGCAGACAATAGCGAGCTATGGCTACACCTTC.